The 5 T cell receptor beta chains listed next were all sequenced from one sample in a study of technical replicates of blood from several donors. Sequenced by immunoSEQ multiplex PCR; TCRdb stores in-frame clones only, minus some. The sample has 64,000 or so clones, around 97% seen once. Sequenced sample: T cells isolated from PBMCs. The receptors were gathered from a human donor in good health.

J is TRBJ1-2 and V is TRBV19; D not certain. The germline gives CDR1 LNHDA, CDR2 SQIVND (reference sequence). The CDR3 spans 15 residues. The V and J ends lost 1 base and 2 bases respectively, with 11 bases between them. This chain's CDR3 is CASSIGSGPNYGYTF. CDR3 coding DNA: TGTGCCAGTAGTATAGGTTCGGGTCCCAACTATGGCTACACCTTC.

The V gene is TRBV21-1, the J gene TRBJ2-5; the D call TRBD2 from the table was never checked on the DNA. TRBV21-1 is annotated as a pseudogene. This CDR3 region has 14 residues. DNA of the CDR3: TGTGCCAGCAGCAACGAGAGGGAATGGGAGACCCAGTACTTC. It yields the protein CASSNEREWETQYF.

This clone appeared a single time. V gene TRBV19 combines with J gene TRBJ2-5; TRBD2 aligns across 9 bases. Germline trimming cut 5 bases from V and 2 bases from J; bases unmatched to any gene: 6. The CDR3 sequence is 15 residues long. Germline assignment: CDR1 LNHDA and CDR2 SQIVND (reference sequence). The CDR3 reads CASSPGLAGQETQYF. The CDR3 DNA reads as TGTGCCAGTAGTCCGGGACTAGCAGGACAAGAGACCCAGTACTTC.

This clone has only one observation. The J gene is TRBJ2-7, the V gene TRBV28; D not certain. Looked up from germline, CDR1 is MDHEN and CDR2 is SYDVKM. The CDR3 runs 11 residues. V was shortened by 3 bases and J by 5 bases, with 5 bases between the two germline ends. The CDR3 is CASSFRNEQYF. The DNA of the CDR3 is TGTGCCAGCAGTTTTCGTAACGAGCAGTACTTC.

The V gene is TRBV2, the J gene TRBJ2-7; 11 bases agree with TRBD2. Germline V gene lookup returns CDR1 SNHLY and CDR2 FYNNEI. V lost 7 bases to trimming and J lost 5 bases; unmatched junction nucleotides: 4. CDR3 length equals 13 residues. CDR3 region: CASTPGLADEQYF. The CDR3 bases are TGTGCCAGCACGCCGGGACTAGCGGACGAGCAGTACTTC.